This T cell receptor beta chain was profiled in a study of circulating and synovial CD4+ cells in juvenile arthritis. Whole-study results and caveats: Compared with bulk blood, circulating pathogenic-like lymphocytes shared substantially more CDR3 sequences with synovial T cells. Measured synovium overlap likely understates the true shared repertoire. Vbeta family usage analysis did not detect the pathogenic-like versus bulk difference.

A word on this clone: Antigen specificity is unknown.

Measured with immunoSEQ multiplex PCR; TCRdb has only the in-frame clones, and not every one. The sample shows 30,000 to 40,000 clones, more than 90% of them seen only once. The germline CDR1 and CDR2 sequences are SEHNR and FQNEAQ (reference sequence). The CDR3 covers 14 residues. The V gene lost 2 bases and the J gene lost 0 bases, with 8 bases spanning the gap. Sequenced samples came from active juvenile idiopathic arthritis patients. The sample taken for sequencing was CD4+ T cells from blood. The chain links TRBV7-9 to TRBJ2-7, with a possible D match to TRBD1 (6 bases). This sequence was found in a human donor with juvenile idiopathic arthritis. The CDR3 here is CASSLQGLSYEQYF. The DNA for the CDR3 is TGTGCCAGCAGCTTACAGGGGCTCTCCTACGAGCAGTACTTC.